The clone carrying this TCR beta chain has more than one count but fewer than ten. Its antigen is unknown. Germline lookup yields CDR1 SGHTA and CDR2 FQGNSA. Trimming stripped 5 bases from V and 2 bases from J, with 10 bases between. CDR3 length: 13 residues. Primers for the PCR totalled 60 Vbeta and 13 Jbeta. TCRdb keeps only in-frame clones here, not all; method: immunoSEQ multiplex PCR. The sample contains roughly 160,000 clones, over 60% of which appear only once. The record originates from a study of cytomegalovirus exposure and HLA in healthy donors. Overall study: Within an early data release were about 85 million unique TCRs drawn from HLA-typed donors.

Overall study results and limits: In a later analysis, across HLA loci, associated TCR counts were highest for DRB1, lowest for HLA-C. The HLA-A and HLA-B alleles of most subjects were reportedly predicted accurately from TCR beta sequences. Specificity for CMV antigens was confirmed in vitro for a few of the CMV-associated chains.

This receptor was taken from a man between 50 and 59 years old in good health and CMV-seropositive. The chain combines TRBV7-2 with TRBJ2-7; TRBD1 might be the D (5 bases). The material sequenced was PBMCs. CDR3 nucleotide sequence: TGTGCCAGCAGCCCTGACAGTCCCTACGAGCAGTACTTC. Protein: CASSPDSPYEQYF.